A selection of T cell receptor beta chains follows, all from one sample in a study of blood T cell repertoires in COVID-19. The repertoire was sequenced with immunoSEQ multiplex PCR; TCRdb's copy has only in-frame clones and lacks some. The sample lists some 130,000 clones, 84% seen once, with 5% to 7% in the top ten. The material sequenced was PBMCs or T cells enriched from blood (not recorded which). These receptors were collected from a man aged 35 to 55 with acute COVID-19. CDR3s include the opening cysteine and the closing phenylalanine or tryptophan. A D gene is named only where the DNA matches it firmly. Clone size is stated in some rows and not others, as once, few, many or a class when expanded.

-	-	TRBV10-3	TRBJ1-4	CAISEHNTNEKLFF	TGTGCCATCAGTGAGCACAATACTAATGAAAAACTGTTTTTT
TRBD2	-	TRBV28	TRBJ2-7	CASSSDGLAGAHEQYF	TGTGCCAGCAGCTCCGATGGACTAGCGGGAGCCCACGAGCAGTACTTC
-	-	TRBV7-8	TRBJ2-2	CASSLARGTQGWNTGELFF	TGTGCCAGCAGCTTAGCGCGGGGTACACAGGGGTGGAATACCGGGGAGCTGTTTTTT
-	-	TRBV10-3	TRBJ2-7	CAISDQQGYEQYF	TGTGCCATCAGTGACCAGCAGGGCTACGAGCAGTACTTC
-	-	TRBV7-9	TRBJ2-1	CASSLGRDFSKEQFF	TGTGCCAGCAGCTTAGGGCGGGACTTCTCCAAGGAGCAGTTCTTC
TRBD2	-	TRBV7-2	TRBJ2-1	CASGTPGGEQFF	TGTGCCAGCGGGACCCCGGGAGGAGAGCAGTTCTTC
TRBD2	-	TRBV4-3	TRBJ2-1	CASSQDIKRGGKFF	TGCGCCAGCAGCCAAGATATAAAGCGGGGGGGGAAGTTCTTC
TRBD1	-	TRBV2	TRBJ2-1	CASSDLRGQGGNEQFF	TGTGCCAGCAGTGACCTGAGGGGACAGGGGGGAAATGAGCAGTTCTTC
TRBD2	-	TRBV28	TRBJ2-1	CASHGRGLAGGSNEQFF	TGTGCCAGCCACGGCAGGGGACTAGCGGGAGGTTCCAATGAGCAGTTCTTC
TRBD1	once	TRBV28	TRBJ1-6	CASSSYDDIQGQGFSSPLHF	TGTGCCAGCAGTTCCTACGACGACATACAGGGACAGGGATTCAGTTCACCCCTCCACTTT
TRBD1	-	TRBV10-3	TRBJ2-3	CAISESSPGQNTDTQYF	TGTGCCATCAGTGAGTCGAGCCCGGGACAGAACACAGATACGCAGTATTTT
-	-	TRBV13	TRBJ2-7	CASRLGAYEQYF	TGTGCCAGCAGATTGGGGGCGTACGAGCAGTACTTC
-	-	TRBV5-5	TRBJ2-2	CASSFYDGELFF	TGTGCCAGCAGCTTCTATGACGGGGAGCTGTTTTTT
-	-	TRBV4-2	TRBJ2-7	CASSQGVMVRRSSYEQYF	TGTGCCAGCAGCCAAGGCGTGATGGTCAGGAGGAGCTCCTACGAGCAGTACTTC
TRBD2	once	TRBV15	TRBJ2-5	CATSNEGGETQYF	TGTGCCACCAGCAATGAGGGAGGGGAGACCCAGTACTTC
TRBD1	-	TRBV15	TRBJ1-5	CATSRTGGDQPQHF	TGTGCCACCAGCAGGACAGGGGGTGATCAGCCCCAGCATTTT
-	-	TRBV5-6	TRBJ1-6	CASSLLQGTTYNSPLHF	TGTGCCAGCAGCTTGCTACAGGGTACCACCTATAATTCACCCCTCCACTTT
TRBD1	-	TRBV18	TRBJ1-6	CASSPTNDRVNSPLHF	TGTGCCAGCTCACCGACTAACGACAGGGTCAATTCACCCCTCCACTTT
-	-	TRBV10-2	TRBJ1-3	CASTQAGNTIYF	TGCGCCAGCACCCAGGCCGGAAACACCATATATTTT
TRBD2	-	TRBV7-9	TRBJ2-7	CASSTGASGISYEQYF	TGTGCCAGCAGCACCGGGGCTAGCGGGATTTCCTACGAGCAGTACTTC
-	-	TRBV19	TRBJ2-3	CASSIPPRRARGAGTDTQYF	TGTGCCAGTAGTATTCCCCCCCGGCGGGCCCGAGGTGCTGGCACAGATACGCAGTATTTT
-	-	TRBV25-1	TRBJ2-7	CASSQVGYEQYF	TGTGCCAGCAGTCAGGTCGGCTACGAGCAGTACTTC
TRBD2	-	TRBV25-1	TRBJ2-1	CASSDLAGDAYNEQFF	TGTGCCAGCAGTGACCTCGCGGGAGATGCCTACAATGAGCAGTTCTTC
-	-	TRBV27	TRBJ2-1	CASSLLGQTEQFF	TGTGCCAGCAGTTTATTGGGGCAGACTGAGCAGTTCTTC
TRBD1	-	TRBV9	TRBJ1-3	CASSVGMTGAGNTIYF	TGTGCCAGCAGCGTAGGGATGACAGGGGCTGGAAACACCATATATTTT
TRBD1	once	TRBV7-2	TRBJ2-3	CASRQTGASTDTQYF	TGTGCCAGCAGACAGACAGGGGCTAGCACAGATACGCAGTATTTT
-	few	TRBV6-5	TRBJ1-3	CASSYSAGSGNTIYF	TGTGCCAGCAGTTACTCTGCGGGCTCTGGAAACACCATATATTTT
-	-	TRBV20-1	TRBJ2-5	CSAGVQETQYF	TGTTCGGCAGGGGTGCAAGAGACCCAGTACTTC
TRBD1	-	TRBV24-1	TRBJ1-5	CATSDSGGPQHF	TGTGCCACCAGTGATTCAGGGGGGCCCCAGCATTTT
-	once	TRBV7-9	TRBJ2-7	CASSSGPGEQYF	TGTGCCAGCAGCAGTGGGCCAGGCGAGCAGTACTTC
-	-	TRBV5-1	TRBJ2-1	CASSPQGHGQFF	TGCGCCAGCAGCCCGCAGGGACATGGCCAGTTCTTC
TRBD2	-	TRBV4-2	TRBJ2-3	CASSQVAGGRVDTQYF	TGTGCCAGCAGCCAAGTGGCGGGGGGGCGAGTAGATACGCAGTATTTT
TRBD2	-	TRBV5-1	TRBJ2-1	CASSFQGSGRPAYNEQFF	TGCGCCAGCAGCTTCCAGGGTAGCGGGAGACCAGCCTACAATGAGCAGTTCTTC
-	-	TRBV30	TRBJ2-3	CAWRSASTDTQYF	TGTGCATGGAGATCTGCGAGCACAGATACGCAGTATTTT
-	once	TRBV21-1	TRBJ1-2	CASSKENRDYYYGYTF	TGTGCCAGCAGCAAAGAGAACAGGGACTACTACTATGGCTACACCTTC
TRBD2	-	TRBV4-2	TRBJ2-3	CASTTSGGEGDTQYF	TGTGCCAGTACGACTAGCGGGGGGGAGGGAGATACGCAGTATTTT
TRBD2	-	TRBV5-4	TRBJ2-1	CASKIRQGLADNEQFF	TGTGCCAGCAAGATTCGACAGGGACTAGCGGACAATGAGCAGTTCTTC
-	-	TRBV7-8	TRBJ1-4	CASSPYLATNEKLFF	TGTGCCAGCAGCCCCTATCTTGCAACTAATGAAAAACTGTTTTTT
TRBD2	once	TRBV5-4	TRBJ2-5	CASSLGGGEEETQYF	TGTGCCAGCAGCTTGGGGGGGGGAGAGGAAGAGACCCAGTACTTC
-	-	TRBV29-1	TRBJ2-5	CSVEGENQETQYF	TGCAGCGTTGAAGGCGAGAACCAAGAGACCCAGTACTTC
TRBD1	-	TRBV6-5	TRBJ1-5	CASTADRASNQPQHF	TGTGCCAGCACCGCGGACAGGGCGAGCAATCAGCCCCAGCATTTT
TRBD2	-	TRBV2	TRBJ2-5	CASSGLARETQYF	TGTGCCAGCAGTGGACTAGCGCGGGAGACCCAGTACTTC
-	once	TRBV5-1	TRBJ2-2	CASSLGPDTGELFF	TGCGCCAGCAGCTTGGGGCCTGACACCGGGGAGCTGTTTTTT
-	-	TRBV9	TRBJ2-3	CASSVAQRTTPTSTDTQYF	TGTGCCAGCAGCGTAGCCCAAAGGACTACCCCCACTAGCACAGATACGCAGTATTTT
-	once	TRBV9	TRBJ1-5	CASSVAGVNQPQHF	TGTGCCAGCAGCGTAGCGGGGGTAAATCAGCCCCAGCATTTT
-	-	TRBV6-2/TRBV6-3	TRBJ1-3	CASSSSRDASGNTIYF	TGTGCCAGCAGTTCGTCCAGGGATGCCTCTGGAAACACCATATATTTT
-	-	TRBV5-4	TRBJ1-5	CASVRDQPQHF	TGTGCCAGTGTAAGAGATCAGCCCCAGCATTTT
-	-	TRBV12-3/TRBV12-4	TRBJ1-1	CASSLTENTEAFF	TGTGCCAGCAGTCTTACAGAGAACACTGAAGCTTTCTTT
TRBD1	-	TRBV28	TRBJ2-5	CASSFSRLRRDRGRYGETQYF	TGTGCCAGCAGTTTCTCTCGCCTCCGCCGGGACAGGGGAAGGTATGGGGAGACCCAGTACTTC
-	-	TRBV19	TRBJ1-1	CASRRGSSNTEAFF	TGTGCCTCCAGAAGGGGTTCCTCGAACACTGAAGCTTTCTTT
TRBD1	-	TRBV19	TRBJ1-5	CGSGGRVNQPQHF	TGTGGATCAGGGGGACGGGTGAATCAGCCCCAGCATTTT